A single sample is the source of the 3 T cell receptor beta chains below, sequenced in a study of identical twins. TCRdb passed the 5' RACE reads through MiXCR, listing each CDR3 protein once. The sample includes approximately 700,000 distinct CDR3 sequences, approximately 18% of them seen just once. These same data were also listed under a study on T cells expressing NK-cell markers.

The sequenced material came from PBMCs. The receptors were sampled from a woman aged 18-29 years in good health.

J is TRBJ1-2 and V is TRBV2; a weak D match, TRBD1 (5 bases). CDR3 size: 15 residues. Germline CDR1 SNHLY, CDR2 FYNNEI. With 1 base removed from V and 0 bases from J, the gap between germline ends came to 9 bases. CDR3 residues: CASSEEGLSNYGYTF. The CDR3 nucleotides are TGTGCCAGCAGTGAAGAGGGGTTGTCTAACTATGGCTACACCTTC. Based on the CDR3 plus reference TRBV2 and TRBJ1-2, the full variable domain is EPEVTQTPSHQVTQMGQEVILRCVPISNHLYFYWYRQILGQKVEFLVSFYNNEISEKSEIFDDQFSVERPDGSNFTLKIRSTKLEDSAMYFCASSEEGLSNYGYTFGSGTRLTVV.

The chain uses TRBV15 and TRBJ1-4; D may be TRBD1 (5 bases). This CDR3 has 15 residues. The ends were cut back, 0 bases at V and 6 bases at J, with 11 bases in the middle. CDR1 and CDR2 from the germline V gene are LNHNV and YYDKDF (reference sequence). The CDR3 loop reads CATSRDKGWDEKLFF. In nucleotides, the CDR3 is TGTGCCACCAGCAGAGATAAGGGGTGGGATGAAAAACTGTTTTTT.

Only a few counts were recorded for this clonotype. Here the CDR3 reads CASSLGPGYTF. The CDR3 DNA reads TGTGCCAGCAGCTTAGGTCCGGGCTACACCTTC. The J gene is TRBJ1-2, the V gene TRBV5-6; D gene uncertain. The germline V and J ends were trimmed by 2 bases and 8 bases, with 7 bases remaining between them. Germline values: CDR1 SGHDT, CDR2 YYEEEE. The CDR3 contains 11 residues.